This T cell receptor beta chain was recorded in a study of early T cells in non-severe SARS-CoV-2 infection. J was trimmed by 4 bases and V by 6 bases; bases with no gene match: 5. The CDR3 runs 14 residues. CDR1 and CDR2 (germline): MNHNS, SASEGT. Unique molecular identifiers were affixed to single, distinct cDNA molecules. From the 5' RACE reads, TCRdb called clonotypes with MiXCR, one entry per CDR3 protein. The table has fewer than 65,000 distinct CDR3 sequences, about 6% seen once. The sample holds many counts of this clonotype. The sample consisted of whole blood, taken at baseline. J is TRBJ1-4 and V is TRBV6-1; 7 nucleotides align to TRBD1. The sequence was obtained from an adult who was a healthcare worker with PCR-confirmed SARS-CoV-2 infection or an uninfected control (not recorded which). DNA for the CDR3: TGTGCCAGCAGATTGACAGGGAGTAATGAAAAACTGTTTTTT. Its protein product is CASRLTGSNEKLFF.